This is a list of T cell receptor beta chains from one sample in a study of blood T cell repertoires in COVID-19. The method was immunoSEQ multiplex PCR; TCRdb's version includes in-frame clones alone and lacks a portion of them. The sample lists 250,000 to 300,000 clones, about 90% occurring once. Source material: PBMCs or T cells enriched from blood (not recorded which). These receptors were collected from a woman aged 45-65 years who had been exposed to COVID-19. Each CDR3 is given with its conserved first and last residue. The order of the fields is J gene, clone size, D gene, V gene, CDR3 protein, CDR3 DNA. The D gene is left open where the match is weak. Clone size is not always given. Where it is, it says once, few, many or a class for expanded clones.

TRBJ2-5	once	TRBD2	TRBV7-6	CASSERGLAGLETQYF	TGTGCCAGCAGCGAGAGAGGACTAGCGGGGTTGGAGACCCAGTACTTC
TRBJ2-7	NA	TRBD1	TRBV3-1/TRBV3-2	CASSRDGQGYEQYF	TGTGCCAGCAGCCGAGATGGACAGGGCTACGAGCAGTACTTC
TRBJ2-7	NA	TRBD1	TRBV5-4	CASSSLGKTGGYEQYF	TGTGCCAGCAGCTCTCTAGGGAAGACAGGGGGCTACGAGCAGTACTTC
TRBJ1-6	NA	TRBD1	TRBV3-1/TRBV3-2	CASRPTGALNSPLHF	TGTGCCAGCAGACCGACAGGGGCCCTTAATTCACCCCTCCACTTT
TRBJ1-4	NA	NA	TRBV10-3	CAISGKLQGISEKLFF	TGTGCCATCAGCGGAAAGTTACAGGGTATCTCCGAAAAACTGTTTTTT
TRBJ2-5	NA	NA	TRBV5-1	CASSPPNRAGETQYF	TGCGCCAGCAGCCCACCTAACAGGGCCGGGGAGACCCAGTACTTC
TRBJ2-5	NA	NA	TRBV6-2/TRBV6-3	CASSYESGRRQETQYF	TGTGCCAGCAGTTACGAGTCAGGCCGGCGACAAGAGACCCAGTACTTC
TRBJ1-1	NA	NA	TRBV24-1	CATSDTGLNTEAFF	TGTGCCACCAGTGATACAGGGCTGAACACTGAAGCTTTCTTT
TRBJ2-7	NA	TRBD1	TRBV9	CASSLGQGSYEQYF	TGTGCCAGCAGCCTGGGACAGGGGTCCTACGAGCAGTACTTC
TRBJ2-7	NA	NA	TRBV19	CASSNGNLYEQYF	TGTGCCAGTAGTAACGGGAACCTCTACGAGCAGTACTTC
TRBJ2-5	NA	NA	TRBV4-1	CASSQDRAETQYF	TGCGCCAGCAGCCAAGACAGGGCGGAGACCCAGTACTTC
TRBJ2-3	NA	TRBD1	TRBV5-1	CASRRHPGTGSTDTQYF	TGCGCCAGCAGAAGGCATCCGGGGACAGGGAGCACAGATACGCAGTATTTT
TRBJ2-5	NA	TRBD2	TRBV11-3	CASSFEGAGAGETQYF	TGTGCCAGCAGCTTTGAGGGAGCGGGGGCTGGGGAGACCCAGTACTTC
TRBJ2-1	NA	NA	TRBV5-6	CASSQGTADEQFF	TGTGCCAGCAGCCAAGGGACTGCCGATGAGCAGTTCTTC
TRBJ1-2	NA	NA	TRBV28	CASRVQGLQWGVTF	TGTGCCAGCAGAGTCCAGGGACTGCAATGGGGAGTCACCTTC
TRBJ1-2	NA	NA	TRBV5-1	CASSLDGPNYGYTF	TGCGCCAGCAGCCTAGACGGCCCTAACTATGGCTACACCTTC
TRBJ1-6	NA	NA	TRBV7-9	CASSLAVGSSYNSPLHF	TGTGCCAGCAGCTTAGCGGTGGGGAGCTCCTATAATTCACCCCTCCACTTT
TRBJ1-4	NA	NA	TRBV18	CASSGQPNEKLFF	TGTGCCAGCTCCGGACAGCCTAATGAAAAACTGTTTTTT
TRBJ1-5	NA	NA	TRBV19	CASSKWRGQPQHF	TGTGCCAGTAGTAAATGGCGCGGTCAGCCCCAGCATTTT
TRBJ2-7	NA	TRBD1	TRBV4-1	CASSQTGAPYEQYF	TGCGCCAGCAGCCAAACAGGGGCCCCCTACGAGCAGTACTTC
TRBJ2-5	NA	TRBD2	TRBV5-1	CASRSSGGAAKTQYF	TGCGCCAGCAGATCTAGCGGGGGGGCCGCAAAGACCCAGTACTTC
TRBJ1-1	NA	TRBD1	TRBV27	CASTPYPNRGGTEAFF	TGTGCCAGCACCCCCTATCCTAACAGGGGCGGCACTGAAGCTTTCTTT
TRBJ2-2	NA	NA	TRBV5-4	CASSLDLTGELFF	TGTGCCAGCAGCTTGGATCTCACCGGGGAGCTGTTTTTT
TRBJ2-7	few	NA	TRBV19	CAIFLGTGPYEQYF	TGTGCCATCTTCTTAGGAACAGGGCCCTACGAGCAGTACTTC
TRBJ1-5	NA	NA	TRBV30	CAWSTRGSNQPQHF	TGTGCCTGGAGTACCCGGGGGTCCAATCAGCCCCAGCATTTT
TRBJ1-3	few	NA	TRBV29-1	CSVTTGGSGNTIYF	TGCAGCGTCACGACAGGTGGCTCTGGAAACACCATATATTTT
TRBJ2-2	NA	TRBD2	TRBV7-9	CASSLLASGLSGAGELFF	TGTGCCAGCAGCTTACTAGCCAGCGGCCTCAGCGGGGCCGGGGAGCTGTTTTTT
TRBJ2-1	NA	NA	TRBV7-6	CASSLESGDNEQFF	TGTGCCAGCAGCTTAGAGAGCGGTGACAATGAGCAGTTCTTC
TRBJ1-2	once	TRBD1	TRBV7-9	CASSPSGQGGDGYTF	TGTGCCAGCAGCCCCTCGGGACAGGGAGGAGATGGCTACACCTTC
TRBJ2-5	NA	TRBD2	TRBV11-2	CASSPWTSGSKRETQYF	TGTGCCAGCAGCCCGTGGACTAGCGGAAGCAAACGGGAGACCCAGTACTTC
TRBJ1-5	NA	NA	TRBV28	CASYQPKLNQPQHF	TGTGCCAGCTACCAACCCAAGCTCAATCAGCCCCAGCATTTT
TRBJ1-3	NA	NA	TRBV28	CASSGQDSGNTIYF	TGTGCCAGCAGTGGACAAGACTCTGGAAACACCATATATTTT
TRBJ2-7	NA	TRBD1	TRBV19	CASSIATGTGVYEQYF	TGTGCCAGTAGTATCGCCACCGGGACAGGGGTCTACGAGCAGTACTTC
TRBJ2-7	NA	TRBD1	TRBV6-6	CASSLSFGTGNSYEQYF	TGTGCCAGCAGTCTATCCTTTGGGACAGGGAACTCCTACGAGCAGTACTTC
TRBJ2-7	NA	TRBD2	TRBV5-1	CASSFLTSEGYEQYF	TGCGCCAGCAGCTTTTTGACTAGCGAAGGGTACGAGCAGTACTTC
TRBJ1-2	NA	TRBD1	TRBV18	CASSEGQGYGYTF	TGTGCCAGCTCGGAAGGACAGGGCTATGGCTACACCTTC
TRBJ2-3	NA	NA	TRBV2	CASSRVADTQYF	TGTGCCAGCTCCAGGGTGGCAGATACGCAGTATTTT
TRBJ2-2	once	NA	TRBV4-1	CASSQGLGGGELFF	TGCGCCAGCAGCCAAGGCTTAGGGGGCGGGGAGCTGTTTTTT
TRBJ2-7	NA	TRBD1	TRBV18	CASSPGQGAYYEQYF	TGTGCCAGCTCACCGGGACAGGGGGCTTACTACGAGCAGTACTTC
TRBJ1-1	NA	NA	TRBV7-8	CASSLEGTRETEAFF	TGTGCCAGCAGCTTAGAAGGGACCCGGGAGACTGAAGCTTTCTTT
TRBJ1-2	NA	TRBD1	TRBV20-1	CSASGQEGYTF	TGCAGTGCCTCGGGACAGGAGGGCTACACCTTC
TRBJ2-3	NA	TRBD2	TRBV20-1	CSASEYSGVRTDTQYF	TGCAGTGCTAGTGAATATAGCGGGGTTCGTACAGATACGCAGTATTTT
TRBJ2-5	NA	TRBD2	TRBV5-6	CASSRWGGETQYF	TGTGCCAGCAGCAGGTGGGGAGGGGAGACCCAGTACTTC
TRBJ2-6	NA	TRBD1	TRBV19	CASKQGVAGANVLTF	TGTGCCAGTAAACAGGGGGTGGCTGGGGCCAACGTCCTGACTTTC
TRBJ2-5	NA	TRBD1	TRBV2	CASSQDRVTETQYF	TGTGCCAGCAGTCAAGACAGGGTCACAGAGACCCAGTACTTC
TRBJ2-7	NA	TRBD2	TRBV10-3	CAIKQAGGFYEQYF	TGTGCCATCAAGCAAGCGGGGGGGTTCTACGAGCAGTACTTC